Listed here are 21 T cell receptor beta chains from one sample, sequenced in a study of PD-1 blockade in classical Hodgkin lymphoma. Sample time point: cycle 4 day 1 (C4D1), after five to seven weeks of nivolumab. Each and every patient relapsed after autologous stem cell transplantation, and patients got differing brentuximab vedotin exposure. Data came from immunoSEQ multiplex PCR; TCRdb stores just in-frame clones and leaves some out. The data hold tens of thousands of clones, with just over 90% observed a single time. Sample: peripheral blood mononuclear cells (PBMCs), taken before the fourth cycle of nivolumab. The receptor set was obtained from a human donor with classical Hodgkin lymphoma.

The table lists this clone with a few counts. The chain employs TRBV19 and TRBJ1-5; 8 bases align to TRBD1. The CDR3 sequence is 14 residues long. Per germline, CDR1 LNHDA and CDR2 SQIVND (reference sequence). Trimming removed 9 bases from V and 3 bases from J; junction bases left unmatched: 7. CDR3 region: CASASGQVNQPQHF. The CDR3, as DNA: TGTGCCAGCGCGTCGGGACAGGTCAATCAGCCCCAGCATTTT.

To note about this clone: At one boundary the junction diverges from the germline segment, which might be a read error. The J gene is TRBJ1-1, the V gene TRBV28, with 10 bases aligning to TRBD1. The CDR3 covers 12 residues. Germline CDR1 MDHEN, CDR2 SYDVKM. CDR3 bases: TGTGCCAGCCAGCGGGAGGGACAGGGGTGTCGATTT. Its translation is CASQREGQGCRF.

V gene TRBV2 combines with J gene TRBJ2-5; D gene uncertain. This CDR3 contains 12 residues. With 7 bases removed from V and 3 bases from J, the gap between germline ends came to 9 bases. CDR1 and CDR2 from the germline V gene are SNHLY and FYNNEI. Here the CDR3 DNA reads TGTGCCAGCAAGGCAGAAGAAGAGACCCAGTACTTC. Amino acid sequence: CASKAEEETQYF. The variable domain in full, with the rest retrieved from reference TRBV2 and TRBJ2-5, is EPEVTQTPSHQVTQMGQEVILRCVPISNHLYFYWYRQILGQKVEFLVSFYNNEISEKSEIFDDQFSVERPDGSNFTLKIRSTKLEDSAMYFCASKAEEETQYFGPGTRLLVL.

The chain couples TRBV7-6 to TRBJ2-5; 13 bases match TRBD2. After removal of 0 bases from V and 0 bases from J, the junction contained 7 bases not matched to a gene. Germline loops: CDR1 SGHVS, CDR2 FNYEAQ. The CDR3 is made up of 19 amino acids. This CDR3 is CASSLAGLAGSGYQETQYF. In DNA form, the CDR3 reads TGTGCCAGCAGCTTAGCGGGACTAGCGGGGTCGGGGTACCAAGAGACCCAGTACTTC. The full variable domain, its missing parts supplied by reference TRBV7-6 and TRBJ2-5, is GAGVSQSPRYKVTKRGQDVALRCDPISGHVSLYWYRQALGQGPEFLTYFNYEAQQDKSGLPNDRFSAERPEGSISTLTIQRTEQRDSAMYRCASSLAGLAGSGYQETQYFGPGTRLLVL.

The V and J genes are TRBV6-5 and TRBJ1-3, with 7 bases matching TRBD1. The germline V gene encodes CDR1 MNHEY and CDR2 SVGAGI. The junction had 4 bases not matched to a gene; V was cut back by 8 bases and J by 0 bases. There are 14 residues in the CDR3. Written as DNA, the CDR3 is TGTGCCAGCTCAGGGGGACCCTCTGGAAACACCATATATTTT. This translates into CASSGGPSGNTIYF.

The rearrangement links TRBV18 to TRBJ2-6, with a possible D match to TRBD1 (5 bases). The CDR3 is 15 amino acids. The V and J ends lost 6 bases and 1 base respectively, with 10 bases between them. Per germline, CDR1 KGHSH and CDR2 LQKENI. The CDR3 is CASSQGISGANVLTF. Written as DNA, the CDR3 is TGTGCCAGCTCCCAGGGAATTTCTGGGGCCAACGTCCTGACTTTC.

The rearrangement joins TRBV7-2 to TRBJ1-1; no definite D call. The CDR3 totals 13 residues. V was shortened by 2 bases and J by 0 bases, with 4 bases between the two germline ends. The germline CDR1 and CDR2 sequences are SGHTA and FQGNSA. The CDR3 loop reads CASSLYVNTEAFF. CDR3 nucleotides: TGTGCCAGCAGCTTATATGTGAACACTGAAGCTTTCTTT.

The chain is built from TRBV7-2 and TRBJ2-7, with unresolved D. Germline CDR1 and CDR2: SGHTA and FQGNSA. The CDR3 has 11 residues. The V and J ends lost 5 bases and 0 bases respectively, with 2 bases between them. The CDR3 protein is CASSNSYEQYF. The CDR3, as DNA: TGTGCCAGCAGCAACTCCTACGAGCAGTACTTC. Full variable domain (rest looked up from reference TRBV7-2 and TRBJ2-7): GAGVSQSPSNKVTEKGKDVELRCDPISGHTALYWYRQSLGQGLEFLIYFQGNSAPDKSGLPSDRFSAERTGGSVSTLTIQRTQQEDSAVYLCASSNSYEQYFGPGTRLTVT.

The chain recombines TRBV6-5 with TRBJ1-5, with D tentatively TRBD1 (6 bases). Germline CDR1 is MNHEY and CDR2 is SVGAGI. The CDR3 has 15 residues. V was clipped by 0 bases and J by 2 bases, with 8 bases between them. CDR3: CASSYSHRGNQPQHF. In DNA, the CDR3 is TGTGCCAGCAGTTACTCGCACAGGGGCAATCAGCCCCAGCATTTT.

The rearrangement links TRBV6-5 to TRBJ1-5; no firm D call. Trimming left V 1 base short and J 9 bases short, with 10 bases between. Germline V gene data show CDR1 as MNHEY and CDR2 as SVGAGI. This CDR3 is built from 13 residues. CDR3 region: CASSYLESGPQHF. CDR3 bases: TGTGCCAGCAGTTACTTGGAGTCAGGGCCCCAGCATTTT.

The rearrangement joins TRBV10-2 to TRBJ1-4; D ambiguous. Germline V lookup: CDR1 WSHSY, CDR2 SAAADI. V was shortened by 6 bases and J by 0 bases, with 11 bases between the two germline ends. This CDR3 comprises 15 residues. The CDR3: CASSRRDATNEKLFF. The DNA of the CDR3 is TGCGCCAGCAGCCGGCGGGATGCAACTAATGAAAAACTGTTTTTT.

The chain uses TRBV18 and TRBJ2-1; 7 bases are shared with TRBD1. CDR1 and CDR2 from the germline V gene are KGHSH and LQKENI. The trim removed 3 bases at V and 7 bases at J, leaving 9 bases unmatched. This CDR3 contains 15 residues. The CDR3 sequence: CASSPVTGVVNEQFF. Here the CDR3 DNA reads TGTGCCAGCTCACCGGTCACAGGGGTTGTTAATGAGCAGTTCTTC.

The chain couples TRBV7-9 to TRBJ2-7, with 9 bases lining up with TRBD1. Germline values: CDR1 SEHNR, CDR2 FQNEAQ (reference sequence). With V trimmed by 4 bases and J by 6 bases, 10 bases remained unmatched. The CDR3 runs to 15 residues. The CDR3 loop reads CASSSSGTGNREQYF. The DNA of the CDR3 is TGTGCCAGCAGCTCGTCCGGGACAGGGAATCGCGAGCAGTACTTC.

This clone was counted a few times. This sequence joins TRBV27 and TRBJ2-7; the match to TRBD2 covers 11 bases. CDR3 length equals 14 residues. J was trimmed by 3 bases and V by 5 bases; bases with no gene match: 3. Looked up from germline, CDR1 is MNHEY and CDR2 is SMNVEV (reference sequence). CDR3 sequence (DNA): TGTGCCAGCAGTGGAGGGACTAGCGGCTACGAGCAGTACTTC. Its protein is CASSGGTSGYEQYF.

This chain joins TRBV6-1 and TRBJ2-4; either TRBD1 or TRBD2 may supply D (6 bases each). Germline assignment: CDR1 MNHNS and CDR2 SASEGT. This CDR3 comprises 17 residues. The germline V and J ends were trimmed by 1 base and 1 base, with 14 bases remaining between them. The CDR3 coding sequence is TGTGCCAGCAGTGAAGTCGGGGGCCCTGGGGCCAAAAACATTCAGTACTTC. It encodes CASSEVGGPGAKNIQYF.

The V gene is TRBV5-4, the J gene TRBJ2-2; 9 nucleotides agree with TRBD2. The CDR3 has 16 amino acids. J gave up 3 bases and V 0 bases, and 3 bases lay outside the gene matches. Per germline, CDR1 SGHNT and CDR2 YYREEE (reference sequence). The CDR3 DNA reads as TGTGCCAGCAGCTTGGCAGCGGGAGGAGACACCGGGGAGCTGTTTTTT. Protein sequence: CASSLAAGGDTGELFF. The full variable domain, in which reference TRBV5-4 and TRBJ2-2 provide the parts outside the CDR3, is ETGVTQSPTHLIKTRGQQVTLRCSSQSGHNTVSWYQQALGQGPQFIFQYYREEENGRGNFPPRFSGLQFPNYSSELNVNALELDDSALYLCASSLAAGGDTGELFFGEGSRLTVL.

This clone was found once. The chain uses TRBV4-2 and TRBJ2-3; D unclear. Looked up from germline, CDR1 is LGHNA and CDR2 is YNFKEQ. Trimming shortened V by 4 bases and J by 3 bases, and 8 bases separated the two germline ends. This CDR3 region has 13 residues. The CDR3 loop reads CASSRRITDTQYF. The CDR3 region has the DNA TGTGCCAGCAGCCGGAGAATTACAGATACGCAGTATTTT.

J is TRBJ2-2 and V is TRBV10-1; D remains ambiguous. Trimming cost V 3 bases and J 2 bases, with 7 bases left between them. The CDR3 is 14 amino acids. CDR1 WNHNN and CDR2 SYGVQD come from the germline V gene (reference sequence). In DNA, the CDR3 is TGCGCCAGCAGTGATTTAGGAAACACCGGGGAGCTGTTTTTT. The encoded protein is CASSDLGNTGELFF.

This chain links TRBV28 with TRBJ2-4, with 11 bases lining up with TRBD2. The CDR3 totals 18 residues. CDR1 is MDHEN and CDR2 is SYDVKM in the germline V gene. V gave up 3 bases and J gave up 1 base; unmatched junction bases: 8. The DNA for the CDR3 is TGTGCCAGCAGTTTTGGTCTAGCGGGGGGAATCGCCAAAAACATTCAGTACTTC. It is translated as CASSFGLAGGIAKNIQYF. Variable domain in full (rest from reference TRBV28 and TRBJ2-4): DVKVTQSSRYLVKRTGEKVFLECVQDMDHENMFWYRQDPGLGLRLIYFSYDVKMKEKGDIPEGYSVSREKKERFSLILESASTNQTSMYLCASSFGLAGGIAKNIQYFGAGTRLSVL.

Turning to this clone: One end of the junction is discordant with germline, which a read error may explain. The chain combines TRBV7-7 with TRBJ2-3, with D possibly matching TRBD2 (6 bases). CDR1 is SSHAT and CDR2 is FNYEAQ in the germline V gene (reference sequence). The CDR3 runs 13 residues. CDR3 protein: CASSLDGGGTQYF. The CDR3 DNA is TGTGCTAGCAGCTTAGACGGGGGTGGTACGCAGTATTTT. Supplemented by reference TRBV7-7 and TRBJ2-3, the full variable domain reads GAGVSQSPRYKVTKRGQDVTLRCDPISSHATLYWYQQALGQGPEFLTYFNYEAQPDKSGLPSDRFSAERPEGSISTLTIQRTEQRDSAMYRCASSLDGGGTQYFGPGTRLTVL.

The chain joins TRBV6-5 to TRBJ1-5; D call uncertain. V lost 6 bases and J 0 bases, leaving 9 bases between the germline ends. Germline CDR1 and CDR2: MNHEY and SVGAGI. The CDR3 is 14 amino acids. The CDR3 is CASRHLNSNQPQHF. CDR3 nucleotide sequence: TGTGCCAGCAGACACCTCAATAGCAATCAGCCCCAGCATTTT.